What follows is one T cell receptor beta chain and its context. This record comes from a study of blood T cell repertoires in COVID-19. This CDR3 has 13 residues. Germline trimming cut 6 bases from V and 3 bases from J; bases unmatched to any gene: 3. Germline V gene data show CDR1 as SGHDN and CDR2 as FVKESK. Using immunoSEQ multiplex PCR, the repertoire was profiled, and TCRdb retains in-frame clones only, with some absent. The repertoire holds roughly 280,000 clones, with roughly 90% as singletons. During the 2 weeks before they entered the study, exposed participants had met someone with a PCR-confirmed or clinician-diagnosed COVID-19 case.

The source is a middle-aged man who had been exposed to COVID-19. This sequence joins TRBV14 and TRBJ2-5, with 8 bases that match TRBD1. The sequenced sample consisted of PBMCs or T cells enriched from blood (not recorded which). In nucleotides, the CDR3 is TGTGCCAGCAGAAAGACAGGGGAAGAGACCCAGTACTTC. It yields the protein CASRKTGEETQYF.